A selection of T cell receptor beta chains follows, all from one sample in a study of blood T cell repertoires in COVID-19. Assay used: immunoSEQ multiplex PCR; TCRdb lists only in-frame clones, some missing. The table lists about 320,000 clones, 85% of them singletons. Sequencing used PBMCs or T cells enriched from blood (not recorded which). The receptors shown here come from a woman aged 30 to 39 who had been exposed to COVID-19. Both conserved end residues are part of each CDR3. A D gene is named only where the DNA matches it firmly. The size entry is marked missing in some rows and otherwise reads once, few, many or a size class.

CDR3: CASSSTSPLGEQYF
DNA: TGTGCCAGCAGCTCTACGAGTCCCCTCGGCGAGCAGTACTTC
V: TRBV5-6
length: 14
D: NA
size: NA
J: TRBJ2-7

CDR3: CATSRGQPLSGNTIYF
DNA: TGTGCCACCAGCAGAGGACAGCCGCTCTCTGGAAACACCATATATTTT
V: TRBV15
length: 16
D: NA
size: NA
J: TRBJ1-3

CDR3: CASSLTGTFQETQYF
DNA: TGTGCCAGCAGCTTAACAGGGACTTTCCAAGAGACCCAGTACTTC
V: TRBV7-3
length: 15
D: NA
size: NA
J: TRBJ2-5

CDR3: CASSYRRGGPTDTQYF
DNA: TGTGCCAGCAGTTACCGACGCGGGGGGCCCACAGATACGCAGTATTTT
V: TRBV6-5
length: 16
D: TRBD2
size: NA
J: TRBJ2-3

CDR3: CASNDGGGRDTQYF
DNA: TGTGCCAGTAACGACGGGGGGGGTCGGGATACGCAGTATTTT
V: TRBV19
length: 14
D: TRBD2
size: NA
J: TRBJ2-3

CDR3: CASSETGGRNGTF
DNA: TGTGCCAGCAGCGAGACAGGGGGCCGTAACGGGACCTTC
V: TRBV7-3
length: 13
D: TRBD1
size: NA
J: TRBJ1-2

CDR3: CASSPGQRTDTQYF
DNA: TGTGCCAGCAGCCCCGGACAGCGCACAGATACGCAGTATTTT
V: TRBV6-6
length: 14
D: NA
size: NA
J: TRBJ2-3

CDR3: CASSPITGQGNVNGYTF
DNA: TGTGCCAGCTCACCAATCACAGGACAGGGTAACGTGAATGGCTACACCTTC
V: TRBV18
length: 17
D: TRBD1
size: NA
J: TRBJ1-2

CDR3: CASSWEKETQYF
DNA: TGTGCCAGCAGTTGGGAGAAAGAGACCCAGTACTTC
V: TRBV2
length: 12
D: NA
size: NA
J: TRBJ2-5

CDR3: CASSLTLTGLGNTIYF
DNA: TGTGCCAGCAGCCTAACCCTAACAGGGCTAGGAAACACCATATATTTT
V: TRBV7-6
length: 16
D: NA
size: NA
J: TRBJ1-3

CDR3: CASSLTTRGVSGNTIYF
DNA: TGTGCCAGCAGCCTGACTACTCGGGGGGTCTCTGGAAACACCATATATTTT
V: TRBV3-1/TRBV3-2
length: 17
D: NA
size: NA
J: TRBJ1-3

CDR3: CASRVHSSDLYNSPLHF
DNA: TGTGCCAGCAGGGTCCACAGCTCCGATCTCTATAATTCACCCCTCCACTTT
V: TRBV28
length: 17
D: NA
size: NA
J: TRBJ1-6

CDR3: CASTHIGDIGYEQYF
DNA: TGTGCCAGCACGCACATCGGGGACATAGGGTACGAGCAGTACTTC
V: TRBV6-5
length: 15
D: NA
size: NA
J: TRBJ2-7

CDR3: CASSLGGGNQPQHF
DNA: TGTGCCAGCAGCCTAGGGGGCGGTAATCAGCCCCAGCATTTT
V: TRBV9
length: 14
D: TRBD1
size: once
J: TRBJ1-5

CDR3: CASSQEQGSGTGELFF
DNA: TGCGCCAGCAGCCAAGAACAGGGCTCGGGCACCGGGGAGCTGTTTTTT
V: TRBV4-3
length: 16
D: NA
size: NA
J: TRBJ2-2

CDR3: CASSFKGADTQYF
DNA: TGCGCCAGCAGCTTCAAGGGGGCTGATACGCAGTATTTT
V: TRBV5-1
length: 13
D: TRBD1
size: once
J: TRBJ2-3

CDR3: CASSFTGTGLGYTEAFF
DNA: TGCGCCAGCAGCTTTACCGGGACAGGGCTGGGGTACACTGAAGCTTTCTTT
V: TRBV5-1
length: 17
D: TRBD1
size: NA
J: TRBJ1-1

CDR3: CASTLPGVSGYTF
DNA: TGTGCCAGCACCCTCCCCGGGGTTTCTGGCTACACCTTC
V: TRBV18
length: 13
D: NA
size: NA
J: TRBJ1-2

CDR3: CASTHEPDSKRELFF
DNA: TGTGCCAGCACCCATGAACCTGACAGTAAAAGGGAGCTGTTTTTT
V: TRBV27
length: 15
D: NA
size: once
J: TRBJ2-2